The 15 T cell receptor beta chains below come from one sample, sequenced in a study of blood T cell repertoires in COVID-19. Libraries were prepared by immunoSEQ multiplex PCR; TCRdb keeps only in-frame clonotypes and omits some of them. Of about 360,000 clones listed, about 88% were seen once; the top ten hold about 2.9%. Sequencing used peripheral blood. The receptors derive from a human donor in a cohort sampled during active COVID-19.

The genes are TRBV30 and TRBJ2-2; 11 bases are a match to TRBD2. Germline values: CDR1 GTSNPN, CDR2 SVGIG (reference sequence). J gave up 0 bases and V 1 base, and 4 bases lay outside the gene matches. This CDR3 contains 17 residues. CDR3: CAWSGLAGGTNTGELFF. The DNA of the CDR3 is TGTGCCTGGAGTGGTCTAGCGGGGGGAACGAACACCGGGGAGCTGTTTTTT.

The chain carries TRBV7-8 and TRBJ2-3; 11 bases align to TRBD1. The CDR3 runs 15 residues. CDR1 and CDR2 from the germline V gene are SGHVS and FQNEAQ. The junction had 7 bases not matched to a gene; V was cut back by 6 bases and J by 5 bases. The CDR3 loop is CASRISGQGGDTQYF. DNA for the CDR3: TGTGCCAGCAGGATTTCGGGACAGGGGGGAGATACGCAGTATTTT.

The chain is built from TRBV15 and TRBJ1-2; D is unresolved. The CDR3 covers 14 residues. V was shortened by 0 bases and J by 8 bases, with 13 bases between the two germline ends. The germline CDR1 and CDR2 sequences are LNHNV and YYDKDF (reference sequence). CDR3 protein: CATSRDELMRGYTF. CDR3 nucleotides: TGTGCCACCAGCAGAGATGAACTAATGAGAGGCTACACCTTC.

The V and J genes are TRBV6-5 and TRBJ2-3, with TRBD1 matching over 8 bases. The CDR3 is 15 amino acids. The V and J ends lost 5 bases and 1 base, in that order; junction bases with no gene match: 5. Germline V CDR1 and CDR2: MNHEY, SVGAGI. CDR3 loop: CASSPQGAGTDTQYF. CDR3 DNA: TGTGCCAGCAGTCCCCAGGGGGCGGGCACAGATACGCAGTATTTT.

This clone came up a few times. V gene TRBV30 combines with J gene TRBJ1-1, with 8 bases fitting TRBD1. The CDR3 is 17 amino acids. Germline values: CDR1 GTSNPN, CDR2 SVGIG (reference sequence). This CDR3 reads CAPRSGGEVPPNTEAFF. CDR3 nucleotides: TGTGCTCCTAGATCAGGGGGCGAGGTGCCTCCCAACACTGAAGCTTTCTTT.

The genes are TRBV10-3 and TRBJ1-6; D may be TRBD1 (6 bases). V lost 6 bases and J lost 5, with 14 bases in between. The CDR3 totals 15 residues. The V gene's germline CDR1 is ENHRY and CDR2 SYGVKD. The CDR3 reads CAIRGGARDNSPLHF. In DNA form, the CDR3 reads TGTGCCATCAGGGGGGGGGCCAGAGATAATTCACCCCTCCACTTT.

The gene calls are TRBV21-1 and TRBJ2-1; the DNA was not used to check the table's D call, TRBD2. TRBV21-1 is listed as a pseudogene. CDR3 size: 10 residues. The CDR3 reads CASKGGEQFF. DNA for the CDR3: TGTGCCAGCAAAGGAGGTGAGCAGTTCTTC.

This chain links TRBV6-5 with TRBJ2-1; TRBD2 matches at 7 bases. The CDR3 is made up of 15 amino acids. Germline values: CDR1 MNHEY, CDR2 SVGAGI. The J segment lost 3 bases and the V segment lost 4 bases, leaving 6 bases of the junction unmatched. The CDR3 region is CASSSELAGYNEQFF. CDR3 DNA sequence: TGTGCCAGCAGTTCGGAGTTAGCGGGCTACAATGAGCAGTTCTTC.

DNA of the CDR3: TGTGCCAGCACCCAGGGGGTCACAGATACGCAGTATTTT. It codes for CASTQGVTDTQYF. The chain combines TRBV5-6 with TRBJ2-3; 7 positions agree with TRBD1. Germline-derived CDR1 and CDR2 are SGHDT and YYEEEE. The CDR3 spans 13 residues. The trim removed 6 bases at V and 2 bases at J, leaving 3 bases unmatched.

The rearrangement links TRBV2 to TRBJ2-7; TRBD2 matches at 8 bases. Germline CDR1 SNHLY, CDR2 FYNNEI. Trimming took 4 bases from V and 5 from J; bases not matched to a gene: 7. This CDR3 is 14 amino acids long. The CDR3 bases are TGTGCCAGCAGTGCGGAGCGGGAGACCCACGAGCAGTACTTC. It is translated as CASSAERETHEQYF.

The J gene is TRBJ2-5, the V gene TRBV19, with 7 bases aligning to TRBD2. The CDR3 runs 13 residues. The trim removed 5 bases at V and 4 bases at J, leaving 4 bases unmatched. Germline V lookup: CDR1 LNHDA, CDR2 SQIVND (reference sequence). This CDR3 reads CASSSGLVETQYF. CDR3 coding DNA: TGTGCCAGTAGTTCTGGACTAGTAGAGACCCAGTACTTC.

The chain combines TRBV7-2 with TRBJ2-3; 10 bases map to TRBD2. The CDR3 length is 15 residues. V dropped 4 bases and J dropped 6; count of bases not matched to a gene: 7. The germline V gene encodes CDR1 SGHTA and CDR2 FQGNSA. The CDR3 DNA is TGTGCCAGCAGCTGGCGAGCGGGGGGGCGCGATACGCAGTATTTT. This translates into CASSWRAGGRDTQYF.

The chain carries TRBV9 and TRBJ1-4; tentatively, D is TRBD1 (6 bases). V lost 2 bases, J lost 0 bases, and 8 bases lay in between. CDR1 and CDR2 (germline): SGDLS, YYNGEE. CDR3 length: 15 amino acids. The CDR3 is CASSVDSATNEKLFF. The CDR3 DNA sequence: TGTGCCAGCAGCGTGGACAGCGCAACTAATGAAAAACTGTTTTTT.

CDR3 in DNA: TGTGCCAGCAGCGTCCCTCGGAGCCTTCTATCTTGGCAGCCCCAGCATTTT. This translates into CASSVPRSLLSWQPQHF. This rearrangement joins TRBV28 to TRBJ1-5; D is unclear. CDR1 MDHEN and CDR2 SYDVKM come from the germline V gene. V lost 6 bases to trimming and J lost 7 bases, with 25 bases between them. The CDR3 is made up of 17 amino acids.

The CDR3 DNA follows: TGCAGTGCTTTGACGCGGGAGACCCAGTACTTC. Its protein is CSALTRETQYF. V usage is TRBV20-1 and J usage is TRBJ2-5; D not resolved. Per the germline V gene, CDR1 is DFQATT and CDR2 is SNEGSKA (reference sequence). The CDR3 loop spans 11 amino acids. The germline V and J ends were trimmed by 5 bases and 5 bases, with 9 bases remaining between them.